The 27 T cell receptor beta chains presented below share a single source sample, sequenced in a study of beta chain features in type 1 diabetes. Study-level findings and limits: TCRB CDR3s from Type 1 diabetes patients were moderately but significantly shorter in all four CD4+ subsets.

The investigators reverse transcribed all of the isolated RNA, so they sequenced expressed TCRB transcripts. The protocol was immunoSEQ multiplex PCR, while the TCRdb copy is restricted to in-frame clones and leaves out a portion. The table includes around 280,000 clones, about 15% detected once. Their recognized antigens are unknown. Sequenced material: naive CD4+ T cells from blood. The origin of the receptors is a man between 18 and 35 years old with type 1 diabetes.

The V call is TRBV27, the J call TRBJ2-7; 10 bases align to TRBD1. The CDR3 has 14 residues. CDR1 and CDR2 (germline): MNHEY, SMNVEV (reference sequence). The ends lost 4 bases at V and 7 bases at J; junction bases unmatched: 7. The CDR3 region is CASSSRQGAFEQYF. The DNA of the CDR3 is TGTGCCAGCAGTTCAAGACAGGGGGCGTTTGAGCAGTACTTC.

This clone was counted only a few times. This chain links TRBV7-2 with TRBJ1-1, with TRBD1 matching 10 bases. This CDR3 spans 16 amino acids. The V segment lost 4 bases and the J segment 1 base; nucleotides outside the gene matches: 6. Germline assignment: CDR1 SGHTA and CDR2 FQGNSA. In DNA, the CDR3 is TGTGCCAGCAGCTCTTGGACAGGGGGAAAGAACACTGAAGCTTTCTTT. This sequence encodes CASSSWTGGKNTEAFF.

This chain uses TRBV18 with TRBJ2-1; D is perhaps TRBD1 (6 bases). In germline, CDR1 is KGHSH, CDR2 LQKENI. The ends were cut back, 0 bases at V and 2 bases at J, with 11 bases in the middle. The CDR3 is made up of 16 amino acids. DNA of the CDR3: TGTGCCAGCTCACCACCCAGGGGTAATGCCTACAATGAGCAGTTCTTC. Protein sequence: CASSPPRGNAYNEQFF.

This clone was picked up a small number of times. In nucleotides, the CDR3 is TGTGCCAGCAGCGCCCGACAGGGGTCGGAGACGGACATTCAGTACTTC. This sequence encodes CASSARQGSETDIQYF. The chain links TRBV14 to TRBJ2-4, with 8 bases matching TRBD1. Germline V gene sequence: CDR1 SGHDN, CDR2 FVKESK. This CDR3 spans 16 amino acids. V lost 5 bases, J lost 8 bases, and 14 bases stayed unmatched. Complete variable domain (other parts from reference TRBV14 and TRBJ2-4): EAGVTQFPSHSVIEKGQTVTLRCDPISGHDNLYWYRRVMGKEIKFLLHFVKESKQDESGMPNNRFLAERTGGTYSTLKVQPAELEDSGVYFCASSARQGSETDIQYFGAGTRLSVL.

This clone has more than one count but fewer than ten. This rearrangement joins TRBV6-5 to TRBJ1-1, with a possible D match to TRBD1 (6 bases). The V and J ends lost 2 bases and 3 bases respectively, with 10 bases between them. Germline V gene sequence: CDR1 MNHEY, CDR2 SVGAGI. There are 14 residues in the CDR3. The CDR3: CASSYRAGDTEAFF. In DNA form, the CDR3 reads TGTGCCAGCAGTTACCGGGCAGGGGACACTGAAGCTTTCTTT.

This clone was detected a few times. The J gene is TRBJ2-1, the V gene TRBV5-6; 7 bases match TRBD2. Trimming at V came to 2 bases and at J to 2 bases, leaving 4 bases not matched to a gene. The V gene's germline CDR1 is SGHDT and CDR2 YYEEEE. CDR3 length equals 15 residues. The CDR3 DNA is TGTGCCAGCAGCTTAAATAGCGGGCCCTACAATGAGCAGTTCTTC. Residues: CASSLNSGPYNEQFF.

This clone was detected only a few times. The rearrangement joins TRBV28 to TRBJ1-6, with TRBD1 matching 8 bases. The V and J ends lost 7 bases and 7 bases, in that order; junction bases with no gene match: 6. CDR3 length: 14 residues. Germline lookup yields CDR1 MDHEN and CDR2 SYDVKM. CDR3 amino acids: CASKWAGGNSPLHF. The CDR3 DNA is TGTGCCAGCAAGTGGGCAGGGGGCAATTCACCCCTCCACTTT.

This sequence joins TRBV4-3 and TRBJ2-3, with D possibly TRBD2 on 5 matching bases. The CDR3 is made up of 14 amino acids. Germline loops: CDR1 LGHNA, CDR2 YSLEER. Between the trimmed V and J ends, which lost 4 bases and 5 bases, there was a span of 13 bases. Written as DNA, the CDR3 is TGCGCCAGCAGCCGGACTGGCCTCGGAGATACGCAGTATTTT. Translating it yields CASSRTGLGDTQYF.

The rearrangement joins TRBV19 to TRBJ2-1, with TRBD1 matching over 8 bases. The CDR3 contains 16 residues. Germline V gives CDR1 LNHDA, CDR2 SQIVND (reference sequence). V lost 2 bases to trimming and J lost 9 bases; unmatched junction nucleotides: 12. CDR3 loop: CASSISRQGWKSEQFF. In DNA form, the CDR3 reads TGTGCCAGTAGTATATCCCGACAGGGGTGGAAAAGTGAGCAGTTCTTC.

The CDR3 here is CASSIGLVNEQFF. The CDR3 DNA reads TGTGCCAGTAGTATTGGACTAGTCAATGAGCAGTTCTTC. V gene TRBV19 combines with J gene TRBJ2-1; 7 bases match TRBD2. Germline CDR1 reads LNHDA; CDR2 reads SQIVND (reference sequence). The ends lost 3 bases at V and 6 bases at J; junction bases unmatched: 2. The CDR3 consists of 13 residues.

This clone came up a few times. The V call is TRBV5-4, the J call TRBJ2-5, with a possible D match to TRBD2 (6 bases). Germline CDR1 and CDR2: SGHNT and YYREEE (reference sequence). CDR3 length: 16 residues. V lost 0 bases and J lost 0, with 12 bases in between. CDR3 DNA sequence: TGTGCCAGCAGCTTGGCCGCGGGACCGTACCAAGAGACCCAGTACTTC. Translating it yields CASSLAAGPYQETQYF. Full variable domain (outside the CDR3, taken from reference TRBV5-4 and TRBJ2-5): ETGVTQSPTHLIKTRGQQVTLRCSSQSGHNTVSWYQQALGQGPQFIFQYYREEENGRGNFPPRFSGLQFPNYSSELNVNALELDDSALYLCASSLAAGPYQETQYFGPGTRLLVL.

The rearrangement uses TRBV2 and TRBJ1-5, with D unclear. CDR3 length: 12 residues. The ends were cut back, 8 bases at V and 7 bases at J, with 12 bases in the middle. Germline V lookup: CDR1 SNHLY, CDR2 FYNNEI. The CDR3 here is CASRAGSQPQHF. The CDR3 DNA sequence: TGTGCCAGCCGAGCGGGGTCACAGCCCCAGCATTTT.

The genes are TRBV11-3 and TRBJ2-7; weak D call: TRBD1 (6 bases). In germline, CDR1 is SGHNT, CDR2 YENEEA. Deletions cut 5 bases from V and 3 bases from J, with 11 bases between. This CDR3 comprises 13 residues. CDR3 bases: TGTGCCAGCAGCCCCTTACAGGGCTACGAGCAGTACTTC. This codes for CASSPLQGYEQYF.

The rearrangement uses TRBV30 and TRBJ2-3; TRBD2 matches at 13 bases. Germline CDR1 and CDR2: GTSNPN and SVGIG (reference sequence). This CDR3 is built from 20 residues. The ends lost 7 bases at V and 6 bases at J; junction bases unmatched: 25. CDR3 residues: CAYSRTSGSWQRGIMDTQYF. The CDR3 coding sequence is TGTGCCTACTCCCGGACTAGCGGGAGTTGGCAGCGGGGTATTATGGATACGCAGTATTTT.

This clone has just a few counts. This chain joins TRBV18 and TRBJ2-7, with a possible D match to TRBD1 (5 bases). Germline V gives CDR1 KGHSH, CDR2 LQKENI. CDR3 size: 13 residues. Trimming removed 2 bases at V and 3 bases at J, with 8 bases between. CDR3 residues: CASSPSRDYEQYF. CDR3 bases: TGTGCCAGCTCACCAAGCAGGGACTACGAGCAGTACTTC.

This clone was counted a few times. V usage is TRBV5-1 and J usage is TRBJ2-1, with 7 bases fitting TRBD2. CDR1 is SGHRS and CDR2 is YFSETQ in the germline V gene. After removal of 4 bases from V and 1 base from J, the junction contained 5 bases not matched to a gene. The CDR3 totals 15 residues. In nucleotides, the CDR3 is TGCGCCAGCAGCCCCTCTAGCGGATCCTACAATGAGCAGTTCTTC. It codes for CASSPSSGSYNEQFF. The full variable domain, completed using reference TRBV5-1 and TRBJ2-1, is KAGVTQTPRYLIKTRGQQVTLSCSPISGHRSVSWYQQTPGQGLQFLFEYFSETQRNKGNFPGRFSGRQFSNSRSEMNVSTLELGDSALYLCASSPSSGSYNEQFFGPGTRLTVL.

This chain links TRBV5-1 with TRBJ1-2; D remains ambiguous. In germline, CDR1 is SGHRS, CDR2 YFSETQ. Deletions cut 1 base from V and 7 bases from J, with 11 bases between. The CDR3 runs to 13 residues. This CDR3 reads CASSLLAESGYTF. The DNA for the CDR3 is TGCGCCAGCAGCTTGCTGGCAGAAAGTGGCTACACCTTC.

The chain carries TRBV6-1 and TRBJ2-7; 7 bases align to TRBD1. Germline CDR1 and CDR2: MNHNS and SASEGT. The trim removed 5 bases at V and 0 bases at J, leaving 1 base unmatched. CDR3 size: 13 residues. CDR3 in DNA: TGTGCCAGCAGTTGGGACAGCTCCTACGAGCAGTACTTC. Protein sequence: CASSWDSSYEQYF.

This clone was found a few times. The rearrangement uses TRBV15 and TRBJ2-7; 10 bases fit TRBD2. This CDR3 is 19 amino acids long. The germline gives CDR1 LNHNV, CDR2 YYDKDF (reference sequence). V lost 0 bases and J lost 6; bases outside the gene matches: 17. CDR3 residues: CATSRDPDLAGDTLTEQYF. CDR3 in DNA: TGTGCCACCAGCAGAGATCCGGATCTAGCGGGAGATACCCTCACCGAGCAGTACTTC.

This rearrangement joins TRBV21-1 to TRBJ2-3; TRBD1 is the table's D call and was not checked against the DNA. TRBV21-1 represents a pseudogene. The CDR3 extends over 14 amino acids. The CDR3 sequence is CASSMDSSTDTQYF. CDR3 bases: TGTGCCAGCAGCATGGACAGTAGCACAGATACGCAGTATTTT.

This sequence joins TRBV6-5 and TRBJ2-7, with 8 bases aligning to TRBD2. This CDR3 spans 16 amino acids. V lost 0 bases, J lost 0 bases, and 4 bases stayed unmatched. Germline-derived CDR1 and CDR2 are MNHEY and SVGAGI. The chain's CDR3 is CASSYSLAGGSYEQYF. The CDR3 DNA is TGTGCCAGCAGTTACTCCCTTGCGGGGGGCTCCTACGAGCAGTACTTC.

This clone appeared a few times. The V call is TRBV30, the J call TRBJ2-7, with 10 nucleotides matching TRBD1. In germline, CDR1 is GTSNPN, CDR2 SVGIG (reference sequence). V shed 3 bases and J 0 bases; nucleotides not matched to a gene: 17. The CDR3 sequence is 19 residues long. CDR3 coding DNA: TGTGCCTGGAGACCCTTGGGACAGGGGAGGGCCTGGGGCTCCTACGAGCAGTACTTC. It translates to CAWRPLGQGRAWGSYEQYF.

This rearrangement joins TRBV9 to TRBJ2-3; possibly TRBD1 for D (5 bases). The CDR3 totals 16 residues. The germline CDR1 and CDR2 sequences are SGDLS and YYNGEE. Trimming pared 0 bases from V and 0 bases from J, leaving 11 bases between. The DNA of the CDR3 is TGTGCCAGCAGCGTAGGGCAGGACACTAGCACAGATACGCAGTATTTT. Residues: CASSVGQDTSTDTQYF.

The chain links TRBV5-4 to TRBJ2-7; D is unclear. Germline CDR1 is SGHNT and CDR2 is YYREEE (reference sequence). V was trimmed by 2 bases and J by 1 base, leaving 7 bases between them. There are 13 residues in the CDR3. CDR3 residues: CASSFGLSYEQYF. As DNA, the CDR3 is TGTGCCAGCAGCTTCGGGTTGTCCTACGAGCAGTACTTC.

V and J are TRBV5-6 and TRBJ1-1, with D possibly TRBD1 on 5 matching bases. Germline CDR1 and CDR2: SGHDT and YYEEEE. The CDR3 contains 15 residues. V was pared by 2 bases and J by 0 bases, with 11 bases between. The CDR3, as DNA: TGTGCCAGCAGCTTCGGACACCATATGAACACTGAAGCTTTCTTT. The encoded protein is CASSFGHHMNTEAFF. The full variable domain, with the rest looked up from reference TRBV5-6 and TRBJ1-1, is DAGVTQSPTHLIKTRGQQVTLRCSPKSGHDTVSWYQQALGQGPQFIFQYYEEEERQRGNFPDRFSGHQFPNYSSELNVNALLLGDSALYLCASSFGHHMNTEAFFGQGTRLTVV.

This clone was observed a few times. This rearrangement joins TRBV5-1 to TRBJ2-5; TRBD2 matches at 7 bases. The CDR3 has 18 amino acids. CDR1 is SGHRS, CDR2 YFSETQ, per germline. Trimming took 2 bases from V and 0 from J; bases not matched to a gene: 13. In nucleotides, the CDR3 is TGCGCCAGCAGCTTTGGGTTCGCGCGGGGGAACTACCAAGAGACCCAGTACTTC. Residues: CASSFGFARGNYQETQYF. Drawing the rest from reference TRBV5-1 and TRBJ2-5, the complete variable domain is KAGVTQTPRYLIKTRGQQVTLSCSPISGHRSVSWYQQTPGQGLQFLFEYFSETQRNKGNFPGRFSGRQFSNSRSEMNVSTLELGDSALYLCASSFGFARGNYQETQYFGPGTRLLVL.

The V gene is TRBV30, the J gene TRBJ1-2, with a tentative D call TRBD1 (5 bases). CDR1 is GTSNPN and CDR2 is SVGIG in the germline V gene (reference sequence). The V and J ends lost 7 bases and 2 bases respectively, with 14 bases between them. CDR3 length: 13 amino acids. CDR3 protein: CASGWGRNYGYTF. For the CDR3, the DNA is TGTGCCTCCGGATGGGGCCGGAACTATGGCTACACCTTC.